This TCR beta chain originates from a study of STAT3 mutations in large granular lymphocyte leukemia (dated 2019 in TCRdb). Study-wide context: In roughly half of the longitudinally sequenced T-LGLL patients, canonical activating STAT3 mutations were detected. More than half of T-LGLL patients received one or more immunosuppressive therapy regimens, with hematologic response in 40% of those treated. To reconstruct clonal hierarchy and dynamics, serial deep sequencing of TCRbeta CDR3 and STAT3 was performed in patients with T-cell large granular lymphocyte leukemia. From an initial cohort of 200 or so LGL patients, 15 to 20 representative T-LGLL cases were chosen for longitudinal sequencing of TCRbeta and STAT3. Two patients with natural killer LGL leukemia were also sequenced longitudinally as controls within the study. Patients were sequenced at 4 time points on average, with the number of samplings per patient ranging from 2 to 8.

Overall results and qualifications from the work: Because no samples were available when a clone first appeared, clonal expansion was inferred from samplings taken at other points. Persisting codominant clonotypes in some patients meant a small but highly pathogenic clone may have been missed. At least one immunodominant TCRbeta clonotype was present in every T-LGLL patient, and multiple immunodominant subclonotypes appeared in about half of the T-LGLL patients. Variable intervals between samplings and differing treatment regimens complicated linking therapy response to changes in TCR clonal burden. The burden of the dominant TCR clone was higher than the STAT3 mutant burden in several patients, which suggests that the STAT3 mutation arose secondarily inside a clone that had already expanded. TCR clonotype switching after therapy was observed in about 35% of the 18 patients, and all newly emerging clones were found to be STAT3 wild type.

DNA was extracted from blood mononuclear cells, with the same DNA used for both TCR and STAT3 sequencing. Turning to this clone: Its antigen specificity is not known. Per-base qualities were not stored, and no clone one base away is much larger.

TCRbeta libraries were sequenced on an Illumina MiSeq, averaging roughly 44,000 productive templates per sample. Multiplex PCR amplification was used to generate TCRbeta CDR3 libraries with the immunoSEQ assay. The original methods were these. Repertoire diversity was calculated as previously defined, and values close to 0 indicated extremely monoclonal samples. TCRdb retrieved this table from immuneACCESS and kept in-frame rearrangements only. Not all clones are present; in checked studies, unresolved V genes account for under half, and no reason is known for the remainder. V and J calls and clone size are those listed in that table; D and trimming were worked out from the DNA. In this sample the table shows 3,000 to 3,500 clones, 74% of which occur a single time. The top ten clonotypes cover under 35% of the sample. Sequencing was done on a sample of peripheral blood mononuclear cells. The TCR originated in a man between 60 and 70 years old with T-cell large granular lymphocyte leukemia. Some clones in this sample may be carry-over from other donors' samples. The age is the age at diagnosis.

The DNA reads as follows: TGTGCCAGCAGTTATGGGGGGTGGACTGAAGCTTTCTTT. Its translation is CASSYGGWTEAFF. Here the chain combines TRBV6-5 and TRBJ1-1, with TRBD1 tentatively as D gene (5 bases match). The CDR3 covers 13 residues, taking in both the cysteine and the phenylalanine. CDR3 DNA only is kept here, 39 bases in frame from base 1. At the junction V is shortened by 3 bases and J by 5 bases, with 10 bases in between. Reading the germline V gene gives CDR1 MNHEY and CDR2 SVGAGI.